The rows below give T cell receptor beta chains drawn from one sample of a study of cytomegalovirus exposure and HLA in healthy donors. TCRdb keeps only in-frame clones here, not all; method: immunoSEQ multiplex PCR. The sample lists roughly 99,000 clones, around four fifths seen once, with around 7.8% in the top ten. The sequenced material came from PBMCs. These receptors were taken from a man aged 30 to 39 in good health and CMV-seronegative. Each CDR3 is given with its conserved first and last residue. The order of the fields is clone size, D gene, V gene, J gene, CDR3 DNA, CDR3 protein. The D gene is left open where the match is weak. The size entry is marked missing in some rows and otherwise reads once, few, many or a size class.

NA	TRBD1	TRBV7-9	TRBJ1-2	TGTGCCAGCAGCTTAGTCACAGGGGGCGCCTCTGGCTACACCTTC	CASSLVTGGASGYTF
NA	TRBD1	TRBV2	TRBJ1-5	TGTGCCAGCAGGGACCGGACAGGGGACAATCAGCCCCAGCATTTT	CASRDRTGDNQPQHF
NA	NA	TRBV5-4	TRBJ1-1	TGTGCCAGCAGCCTCAACCCCGGGGGTATGAACACTGAAGCTTTCTTT	CASSLNPGGMNTEAFF
NA	NA	TRBV4-2	TRBJ2-1	TGTGCCAGCAGCCAAGATGGTCGAACTGCCACCTACAATGAGCAGTTCTTC	CASSQDGRTATYNEQFF
NA	TRBD1	TRBV5-1	TRBJ2-5	TGCGCCAGCAGCTCTCCGGGACAGGGGTTGCAAGAGACCCAGTACTTC	CASSSPGQGLQETQYF
NA	TRBD1	TRBV12-5	TRBJ1-3	TGTGCTAGTGGTTCAGGGCAGGGGGCTGGAAACACCATATATTTT	CASGSGQGAGNTIYF
NA	TRBD1	TRBV6-5	TRBJ2-2	TGTGCCAGCAGTCGGACAGGGGAAGGCACCGGGGAGCTGTTTTTT	CASSRTGEGTGELFF
NA	NA	TRBV19	TRBJ1-1	TGTGCCAGTAGTAGGGAAACAGGGTTCACTGAAGCTTTCTTT	CASSRETGFTEAFF
NA	TRBD1	TRBV7-9	TRBJ2-3	TGTGCCGGGTATAGACAGGGACACACAGATACGCAGTATTTT	CAGYRQGHTDTQYF
NA	NA	TRBV2	TRBJ1-6	TGTGCCAGCTCGGACAGCTATAATTCACCCCTCCACTTT	CASSDSYNSPLHF
NA	NA	TRBV4-2	TRBJ2-5	TGTGCCAGCAGCCAAGTCCATACAGGGTTGGAGACCCAGTACTTC	CASSQVHTGLETQYF
NA	TRBD2	TRBV9	TRBJ2-5	TGTGCCAGCAGCGAGGGAGGGGGACCCTTAGCGGGGGCTCCCGGGACCCAGTACTTC	CASSEGGGPLAGAPGTQYF
few	NA	TRBV18	TRBJ1-1	TGTGCCAGCGCCCCCGGAGACACTGAAGCTTTCTTT	CASAPGDTEAFF
NA	NA	TRBV19	TRBJ2-7	TGTGCCAGTAGTAGCCCAGGATTAGACTACGAGCAGTACTTC	CASSSPGLDYEQYF
once	TRBD2	TRBV18	TRBJ2-7	TGTGCCAGCTCACCATCGACCGGGACTAGCGGGATCCTTCCCTACGAGCAGTACTTC	CASSPSTGTSGILPYEQYF
once	NA	TRBV29-1	TRBJ1-2	TGCAGCGTTGAAGAGGCAGCGAACTATGGCTACACCTTC	CSVEEAANYGYTF
NA	TRBD1	TRBV10-3	TRBJ1-1	TGTGCCATCAGTGACAGGGATGAGGGGGCGCCTGAAGCTTTCTTT	CAISDRDEGAPEAFF
NA	NA	TRBV4-1	TRBJ2-4	TGCGCCAGCAGCCAAGATATGCGGGATCAGTACTTC	CASSQDMRDQYF
NA	TRBD1	TRBV5-6	TRBJ1-3	TGTGCCAGCAGCTTGGTTCAAGGGGGCGATGGAAACACCATATATTTT	CASSLVQGGDGNTIYF
NA	TRBD2	TRBV7-9	TRBJ2-3	TGTGCCAGCGAAACAACTAGCGGGATCACAGATACGCAGTATTTT	CASETTSGITDTQYF
NA	TRBD2	TRBV11-2	TRBJ2-3	TGTGCCAGCAGCCCCAGGACTAGCGGGAGAACTAGCACAGATACGCAGTATTTT	CASSPRTSGRTSTDTQYF
NA	TRBD1	TRBV28	TRBJ2-1	TGTGCCAGCAAGTTAGCTTGGACAGGGAGTTTCAATGAGCAGTTCTTC	CASKLAWTGSFNEQFF
NA	TRBD1	TRBV2	TRBJ2-2	TGTGCCAGCAGTGAAGGGGGACAGGGGACCGGGGAGCTGTTTTTT	CASSEGGQGTGELFF
NA	NA	TRBV4-2	TRBJ2-3	TGTGCCAGCAGCCAAGATCGGGGATGGAGGGATGACACAGATACGCAGTATTTT	CASSQDRGWRDDTDTQYF
few	NA	TRBV27	TRBJ2-7	TGTGCCAGCAGTTTTACAGGTTACGAGCAGTACTTC	CASSFTGYEQYF
NA	TRBD2	TRBV28	TRBJ2-5	TGTGCCAGCGCTGTAACGCGGGGGGGTGAGACCCAGTACTTC	CASAVTRGGETQYF
NA	TRBD1	TRBV6-5	TRBJ2-3	TGTGCCAGCCGACCCCGGGACAGGGGGACAGATACGCAGTATTTT	CASRPRDRGTDTQYF
NA	NA	TRBV2	TRBJ1-1	TGTGCCAGCAGCCCGGGGAGGTCCCCAACTGGAGCTTTCTTT	CASSPGRSPTGAFF
NA	NA	TRBV5-1	TRBJ1-4	TGCGCCAGCAGCCCGCCGGACTCCTGGAATGAAAAACTGTTTTTT	CASSPPDSWNEKLFF
NA	NA	TRBV9	TRBJ2-1	TGTGCCAGCAGCGCGCAGGGAACTCGGGACAATGAGCAGTTCTTC	CASSAQGTRDNEQFF
NA	TRBD1	TRBV7-6	TRBJ2-3	TGTGCCAGCAGCACGGATGGGACAGCCATCACAGATACGCAGTATTTT	CASSTDGTAITDTQYF
NA	NA	TRBV2	TRBJ2-3	TGTGCCAGCAGTGACCCCCTAAGCACAGATACGCAGTATTTT	CASSDPLSTDTQYF
NA	TRBD1	TRBV15	TRBJ2-5	TGTGCCACCAGCAGAACCAAACGACAGGGGCCTATGCGGGAGACCCAGTACTTC	CATSRTKRQGPMRETQYF
NA	NA	TRBV18	TRBJ1-2	TGTGCCAGCTCACCACCAGGGAGAAGCGGCTACACCTTC	CASSPPGRSGYTF
NA	NA	TRBV6-5	TRBJ1-1	TGTGCCAGCATTGACGACTCTACCGGAACTGAAGCTTTCTTT	CASIDDSTGTEAFF
NA	TRBD2	TRBV19	TRBJ2-1	TGTGCCAGTAGTATAGATCTAGCGGCCTCCTACAATGAGCAGTTCTTC	CASSIDLAASYNEQFF
NA	TRBD2	TRBV5-1	TRBJ2-3	TGCGCCAGCAGCTTGGCCGGGGGGGACCCTCGATGGGAGACGCAGTATTTT	CASSLAGGDPRWETQYF
NA	NA	TRBV2	TRBJ2-2	TGTGCCAGCCGAAAGGCCGGGAGGAACACCGGGGAGCTGTTTTTT	CASRKAGRNTGELFF
NA	NA	TRBV27	TRBJ2-7	TGTGCCAGCAGCACAAACTCCTACGAGCAGTACTTC	CASSTNSYEQYF
NA	NA	TRBV5-1	TRBJ2-2	TGCGCCAGCAGCTTGACAGGGGGGGCCGGGGAGCTGTTTTTT	CASSLTGGAGELFF
NA	NA	TRBV4-2	TRBJ2-7	TGTGCCAGCAGCCAAGAGGAGGGTGGCTACGAGCAGTACTTC	CASSQEEGGYEQYF
NA	NA	TRBV29-1	TRBJ2-3	TGCAGCGTGACTATAGGGTGGAGCACAGATACGCAGTATTTT	CSVTIGWSTDTQYF
NA	TRBD1	TRBV19	TRBJ1-6	TGTGCCAGTAGTATGGGACAGGGGGAAACTTCACCCCTCCACTTT	CASSMGQGETSPLHF
few	TRBD1	TRBV6-5	TRBJ2-5	TGTGCCAGCAGTTTACTACACGGGACAGGGGGAGAGACCCAGTACTTC	CASSLLHGTGGETQYF
NA	TRBD2	TRBV28	TRBJ2-1	TGTGCCAGCAGCTCTAGCGGGGTGGGGGGGAATGAGCAGTTCTTC	CASSSSGVGGNEQFF